The clone carrying this TCR beta chain was observed many times. Patients between 18 and 65 years old had hyperthyroidism, newly diagnosed and lasting under 2 months. This record comes from a study of T cells in Graves' hyperthyroidism and ophthalmopathy. The source material, RNA transcripts, was used to amplify TCR beta CDR3 regions. When the TCR CDR3 underwent first-round RT-PCR, the HTBI primer set was used. TCRdb used MiXCR to reprocess the multiplex PCR reads, holding one entry per CDR3 protein. The data hold hundreds of thousands of distinct CDR3 sequences, with approximately 26% observed a single time. The germline CDR1 and CDR2 sequences are KGHDR and SFDVKD. Trimming took 7 bases from V and 1 from J, leaving 15 bases between them. This CDR3 spans 15 amino acids.

The source of this sequence is a man aged 40-49 years with Graves' hyperthyroidism that later progressed to Graves' ophthalmopathy. Source material: blood. V usage is TRBV24-1 and J usage is TRBJ1-1; D is uncertain. The CDR3 loop is CATSSPRFGNTEAFF. The CDR3 nucleotides read TGTGCCACCAGCTCCCCTCGGTTTGGGAACACTGAAGCTTTCTTT.